This T cell receptor (beta chain) was sequenced in a study of T-cell reconstitution after alpha-beta-depleted transplantation in children (dated by TCRdb to the mid-2010s). Regarding the study in general: T-cell immune reconstitution after TCRalphabeta/CD19-depleted allogeneic hematopoietic cell transplantation in children was quantitatively tracked in the study by means of TCR repertoire profiling.

General study outcomes and caveats: In some patients, the high TCRbeta diversity seen at day 60 was put down to recipient T cells and intrathymic progenitors that had survived conditioning. About two months after transplant, the apparently early recovery of alphabetaT-cell counts reportedly depended on just several hundred clones that had expanded rapidly and came from non-depleted graft cells. Hyperexpanded clone frequencies declined over subsequent months; after one year, T-cell counts and TCRbeta diversity were mostly attributed to newly produced T cells.

The library was built by means of PCR. Instrument used: Illumina HiSeq 2500. TCR library preparation used molecular barcoding, with unique molecular identifiers applied to normalize quantification of the TCRbeta repertoire. Clones were called with MiXCR by TCRdb after fastp trimmed the public reads at Q25, and only in-frame beta chains were retained. Every entry covers one CDR3 protein and lists the most common genes and DNA from its rows. This sample lists 190,000 or so distinct CDR3 sequences; 5% to 6.5% were detected once. The top ten hold about 5% of the sample. This clonotype was detected ten times or more. No antigen is known for it. Within one base of it there is no much larger clone, and no base qualities were kept. From its cysteine to its phenylalanine, the CDR3 spans 15 amino acids. Only CDR3 DNA remains: 45 bases, in frame from the first base. Based on the germline V gene, the CDR1 and CDR2 sequences are MGHRA and YSYEKL. Deletion took 3 bases off V and 8 bases off J, with a span of 14 bases between the germline ends.

In the paper's terms, the treatment or condition label means: allogeneic hematopoietic cell transplantation with graft depleted of TCRalphabeta T cells and CD19 B cells. TCRalphabeta/CD19-depleted allogeneic hematopoietic cell grafts were given to the transplant recipients, all of whom were children. The rearrangement joined TRBV4-1 to TRBJ1-6, and possibly TRBD1, on 5 matching bases. The receptor's source is a girl in the first two years of life with combined immunodeficiency, due to receive a stem cell transplant. The sample consisted of PBMCs, taken before TCRalphabeta/CD19-depleted stem cell transplant. CDR3 protein: CASSQSVGADSPLHF. Read as DNA, the sequence is TGCGCCAGCAGCCAGAGCGTCGGGGCGGATTCACCCCTCCACTTT.